This T cell receptor beta chain was observed in a study of blood T cell repertoires in COVID-19 (dated by TCRdb to about 2020). Describing the broader study: Samples covering the acute and convalescent phases of COVID-19 were provided by collaborators in the United States, Italy and Spain. The material from the prospective study consisted of cDNA or gDNA derived from T cells, B-cell-depleted T cells, or PBMCs. The repertoires were made available in a free public database intended to serve as a resource for research on the immune response to SARS-CoV-2. A de-identified subject ID, COVID-19 status, age in years and sex were almost always included in the sample metadata. The samples were drawn from the first 160 participants of the ongoing ImmuneRACE study and from 1,254 subjects provided by 6 global collaborators. Deeply sampled blood TCRbeta repertoires from subjects exposed to, actively infected with, or recovered from COVID-19 were included in the dataset. HLA class I and class II types, where available, came from metadata supplied by the sample provider rather than from assay-based typing. Beyond this particular receptor, the publication reports: The quantity of clinical and demographic metadata differed by source and by participant and was supplied without curation.

CDR1 and CDR2 were assigned from the germline V gene (reference sequence) as MNHEY and SMNVEV. There are 15 amino acids in the CDR3, from cysteine to phenylalanine inclusive. Only the CDR3 DNA stays, 45 bases, in frame from base 1. V was cut back by 2 bases and J by 3 bases, leaving a gap of 13 bases between them. Whole blood was collected in K2EDTA tubes by collaborating institutions according to the institutions' own protocols. Collaborator samples were shipped for TCRbeta analysis as frozen whole blood, isolated PBMCs, or DNA extracted from either sample type. A remark on this clone: There is no known antigen for this receptor. Base quality data are lacking; no much larger clone is found one base away.

TCRbeta CDR3 regions were amplified from genomic DNA using the immunoSEQ Assay, a bias-controlled multiplex PCR. The original methods were these. Nucleated cell counts per sample were estimated from amplification of reference gene primers within the assay. Sequence reads were collapsed and filtered to measure the absolute abundance of every unique TCRbeta CDR3 rearrangement. Productive Simpson clonality was computed per sample as the square root of Simpson's diversity index over productive rearrangements. TCRdb carries this immuneACCESS record with in-frame sequences only. Its versions omit some clonotypes, under half of them owing to an unresolved V gene in the studies checked, with the rest unexplained. V and J calls and clone size are those listed in that table; D and trimming were worked out from the DNA. The sample table holds around 100,000 clones, of which around 83% were seen once. 3.4% of the sample goes to the ten largest clones.

The sample consisted of peripheral blood. Recombination linked TRBV27 to TRBJ1-1; no confident D gene assignment can be made. This sequence originates from a man aged 40-49 years with acute or convalescent COVID-19. The sequenced DNA is TGTGCCAGCAGTTTAGAACCAGGAGGGTACACTGAAGCTTTCTTT. It translates to CASSLEPGGYTEAFF.